This T cell receptor beta chain was sequenced during a study of cytomegalovirus exposure and HLA in healthy donors. The CDR3 runs to 13 residues. V was cut by 3 bases and J by 11 bases, with 11 bases left in between. Germline V gives CDR1 SNHLY, CDR2 FYNNEI. PCR primers comprised 60 Vbeta and 13 Jbeta primers. Sequencing used immunoSEQ multiplex PCR; TCRdb keeps in-frame clones, though not all of them. This sample has around 130,000 clones, with 8.5% to 10% found just once. What was sequenced was PBMCs. The chain joins TRBV2 to TRBJ1-6; D is unresolved. The sequence was obtained from a man in his forties in good health and CMV-seronegative. CDR3 bases: TGTGCCAGCAGTGATTTAGATGTCCCACCCCTCCACTTT. Protein: CASSDLDVPPLHF. The variable domain in full, completed from reference TRBV2 and TRBJ1-6, reads EPEVTQTPSHQVTQMGQEVILRCVPISNHLYFYWYRQILGQKVEFLVSFYNNEISEKSEIFDDQFSVERPDGSNFTLKIRSTKLEDSAMYFCASSDLDVPPLHFGNGTRLTVT.